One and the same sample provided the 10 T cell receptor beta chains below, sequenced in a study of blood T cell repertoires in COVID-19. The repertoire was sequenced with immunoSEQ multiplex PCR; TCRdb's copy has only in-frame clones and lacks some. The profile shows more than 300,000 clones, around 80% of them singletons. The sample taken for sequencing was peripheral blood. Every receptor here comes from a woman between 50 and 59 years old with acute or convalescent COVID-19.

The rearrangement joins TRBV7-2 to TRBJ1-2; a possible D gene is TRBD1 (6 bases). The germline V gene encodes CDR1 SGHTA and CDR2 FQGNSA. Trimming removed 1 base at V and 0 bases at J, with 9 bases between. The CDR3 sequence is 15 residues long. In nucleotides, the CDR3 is TGTGCCAGCAGCTTAGAGAGGACAGCTAACTATGGCTACACCTTC. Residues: CASSLERTANYGYTF.

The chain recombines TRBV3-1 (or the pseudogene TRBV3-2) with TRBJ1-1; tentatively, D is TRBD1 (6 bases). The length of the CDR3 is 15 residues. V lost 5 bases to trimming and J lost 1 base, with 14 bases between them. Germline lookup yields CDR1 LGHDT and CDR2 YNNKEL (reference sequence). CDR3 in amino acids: CASSDGGRGNTEAFF. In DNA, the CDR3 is TGTGCCAGCAGCGACGGGGGGCGCGGGAACACTGAAGCTTTCTTT.

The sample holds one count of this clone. CDR3 loop: CASSQDRGPGGLSNQPQHF. The CDR3 nucleotides read TGTGCCAGCAGCCAAGACCGGGGGCCAGGGGGTCTGAGCAATCAGCCCCAGCATTTT. The chain employs TRBV14 and TRBJ1-5, with 7 bases lining up with TRBD1. Looked up from germline, CDR1 is SGHDN and CDR2 is FVKESK. There are 19 residues in the CDR3. Unmatched junction bases numbered 12, after V lost 0 bases and J lost 1 base.

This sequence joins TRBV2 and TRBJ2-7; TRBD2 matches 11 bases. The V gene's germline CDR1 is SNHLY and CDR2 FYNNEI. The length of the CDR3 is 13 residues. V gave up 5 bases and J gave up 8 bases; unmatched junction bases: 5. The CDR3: CASSSASGGKQYV. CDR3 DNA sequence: TGTGCCAGCAGTTCCGCTAGCGGGGGGAAGCAGTACGTC.

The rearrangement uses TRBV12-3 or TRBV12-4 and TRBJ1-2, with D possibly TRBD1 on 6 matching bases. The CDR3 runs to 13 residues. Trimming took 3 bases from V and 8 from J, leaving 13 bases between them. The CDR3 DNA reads TGTGCCAGCAGTTTCACCTCAGGGGTCGGCTACACCTTC. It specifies CASSFTSGVGYTF.

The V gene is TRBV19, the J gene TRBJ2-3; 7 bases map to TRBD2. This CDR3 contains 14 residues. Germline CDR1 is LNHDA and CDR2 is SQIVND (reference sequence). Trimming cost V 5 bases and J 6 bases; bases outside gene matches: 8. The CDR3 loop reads CASSAEGAGDTQYF. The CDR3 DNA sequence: TGTGCCAGTAGTGCGGAGGGAGCGGGGGATACGCAGTATTTT.

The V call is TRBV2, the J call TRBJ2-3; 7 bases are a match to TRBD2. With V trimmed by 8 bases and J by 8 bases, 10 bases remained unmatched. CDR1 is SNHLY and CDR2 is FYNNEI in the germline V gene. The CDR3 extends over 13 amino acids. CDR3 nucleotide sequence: TGTGCCAGCTCTACTAGCGAAGGGAGTACGCAGTATTTT. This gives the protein CASSTSEGSTQYF.

The CDR3 is CSVATGGPGEKLFF. In nucleotides, the CDR3 is TGCAGCGTGGCCACCGGGGGGCCGGGTGAAAAACTGTTTTTT. The gene calls are TRBV29-1 and TRBJ1-4; tentative D call: TRBD1 (6 bases). The germline V gene encodes CDR1 SQVTM and CDR2 ANQGSEA. Trimming took off 6 bases at V and 7 bases at J, with 18 bases between the two ends. The CDR3 runs to 14 residues.

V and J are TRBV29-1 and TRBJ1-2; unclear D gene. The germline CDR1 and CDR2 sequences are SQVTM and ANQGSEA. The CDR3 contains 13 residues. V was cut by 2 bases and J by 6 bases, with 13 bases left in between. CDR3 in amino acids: CSVELPGRDGYTF. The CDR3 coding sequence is TGCAGCGTTGAACTTCCCGGCCGGGATGGCTACACCTTC.

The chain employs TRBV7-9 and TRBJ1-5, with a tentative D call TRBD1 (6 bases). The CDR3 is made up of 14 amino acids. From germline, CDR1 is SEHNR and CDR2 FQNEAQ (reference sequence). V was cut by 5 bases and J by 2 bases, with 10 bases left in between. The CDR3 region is CASSPGGGNQPQHF. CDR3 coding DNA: TGTGCCAGCAGCCCGGGGGGCGGCAATCAGCCCCAGCATTTT.